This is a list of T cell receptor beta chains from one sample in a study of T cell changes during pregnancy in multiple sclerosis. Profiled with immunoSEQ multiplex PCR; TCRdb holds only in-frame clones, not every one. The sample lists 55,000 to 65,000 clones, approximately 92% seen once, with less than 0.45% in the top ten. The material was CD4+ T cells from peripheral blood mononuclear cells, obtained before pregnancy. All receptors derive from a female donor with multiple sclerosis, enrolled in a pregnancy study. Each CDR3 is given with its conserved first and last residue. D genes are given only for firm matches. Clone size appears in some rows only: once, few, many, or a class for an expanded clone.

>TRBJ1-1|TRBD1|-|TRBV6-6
TGTGCCAGCAGCCAAGGACAGGCCACTGAAGCTTTCTTT
CASSQGQATEAFF
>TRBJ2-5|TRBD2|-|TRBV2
TGTGCCAGCAGACGGACTAGCGGGAGTAGGGAGACCCAGTACTTC
CASRRTSGSRETQYF
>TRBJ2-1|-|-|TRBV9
TGTGCCAGCAGCGTATCCAGCGGTGGGTACAATGAGCAGTTCTTC
CASSVSSGGYNEQFF
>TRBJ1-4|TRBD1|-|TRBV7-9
TGTGCCAGCAGCTTCGACAGGGGCTCTAATGAAAAACTGTTTTTT
CASSFDRGSNEKLFF
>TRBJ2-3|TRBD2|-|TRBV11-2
TGTGCCAGCAGCGTAATAGCGGGAGGTGGAGATACGCAGTATTTT
CASSVIAGGGDTQYF
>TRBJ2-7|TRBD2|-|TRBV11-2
TGTGCCAGCAGCTCGGGGACTAGCGGAGCCTACGAGCAGTACTTC
CASSSGTSGAYEQYF
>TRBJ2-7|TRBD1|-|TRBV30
TGTGCCTGGGGGACAGGGGATTTTACCTACGAGCAGTACTTC
CAWGTGDFTYEQYF
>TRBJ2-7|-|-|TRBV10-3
TGTGCCATCAGTGAGTCGACATCGGAGCAGTACTTC
CAISESTSEQYF
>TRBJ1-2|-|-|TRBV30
TGTGCCTGGCAGGGTGTGGGCTACACCTTC
CAWQGVGYTF
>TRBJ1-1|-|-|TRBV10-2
TGCGCCAGCAGTGGACAAGCATTGAACACTGAAGCTTTCTTT
CASSGQALNTEAFF
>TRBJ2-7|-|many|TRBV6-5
TGTGCCAGCAGTTACTCGTGGAGCGGTAACTACGAGCAGTACTTC
CASSYSWSGNYEQYF
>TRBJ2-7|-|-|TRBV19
TGTGCCAGTAGTATTGTGGAGCACTACGAGCAGTACTTC
CASSIVEHYEQYF
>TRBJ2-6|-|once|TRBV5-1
TGCGCCAGCAGCTTGGACATGATTCGCTCTGGGGCCAACGTCCTGACTTTC
CASSLDMIRSGANVLTF
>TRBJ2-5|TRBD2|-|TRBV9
TGTGCCAGCAGCGTAACAGCGGGAGGCCAAGAGACCCAGTACTTC
CASSVTAGGQETQYF
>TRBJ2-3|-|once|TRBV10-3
TGTGCCATCAGTGAGTCGTCTAGCGGCACAGATACGCAGTATTTT
CAISESSSGTDTQYF